This TCR beta chain comes out of a study of radiotherapy plus CTLA-4 blockade in lung cancer. The wider study: Objective responses emerged in over 15% of patients, and roughly 32% attained disease control.

The protocol was immunoSEQ multiplex PCR, while the TCRdb copy is restricted to in-frame clones and leaves out a portion. The table has some 15,000 clones, roughly 72% seen once. General study results and limits: It was early blood T cell clone dynamics, with interferon-beta, that reportedly best predicted response.

As concerns this clone: Its antigen is undetermined.

The CDR3 is 14 amino acids. V was pared by 6 bases and J by 1 base, with 12 bases between. The V gene's germline CDR1 is KGHSH and CDR2 LQKENI. This material consisted of peripheral blood, taken from a patient treated with radiotherapy plus ipilimumab. The receptor was derived from a human donor with non-small cell lung cancer whose response to radiotherapy plus ipilimumab could not be evaluated. The chain carries TRBV18 and TRBJ1-1, with D perhaps TRBD1 (5 bases). The CDR3 DNA reads as TGTGCCAGCTCTGAAGGGCAGGGGAACACTGAAGCTTTCTTT. Its protein is CASSEGQGNTEAFF.